This TCR beta chain was profiled in a study of cytomegalovirus exposure and HLA in healthy donors (dated by TCRdb to about 2017). Notes on the research overall: According to an earlier analysis of 550 to 750 of the donors, 150 million to 200 million T cells yielded roughly 100 million unique TCR beta sequences and 276 Gb of sequence data. In a later analysis, previously published TCR beta repertoires from 666 donors were re-analyzed and high-resolution HLA genotyping was added so that TCR occurrence patterns could be studied. Among about 370 genotyped donors of the cohort, an average of approximately 200,000 unique TCR beta nucleotide sequences was sequenced per donor, of which about 18% were non-productive. Typing coverage differed by locus: A, B, C, DRB1 and DQB1 were typed in roughly 620-630 donors, DQA1 in 522, DPA1 in 600 to 610, and DPB1 in approximately 450. The study used immunosequencing to profile the T cell repertoires of 666 subjects and linked those repertoires to cytomegalovirus serostatus. The study was designed to test whether signatures of past pathogen exposure could be identified by cataloging public T cell receptors. In a later genetic analysis, genome-wide SNP genotypes for 398 of the 666 donors were used, and that subset was treated as a discovery cohort. Around 320 gigabases of sequencing data and tens of millions of unique TCR sequences were included in an early release covering over 600 HLA-typed donors. In the later analysis, no new phenotypic data were used to find candidate immune exposures; instead, reliance was placed on TCR beta sequences and their occurrence across donors. Donor age, sex, ethnicity and CMV serostatus were collected together with the repertoire data. In addition to the first cohort of several hundred subjects, a separate validation cohort of 130 or so different subjects was used. The genetic ancestry cluster associated with self-reported Caucasian donors included 65% to 90% of the roughly 400 genotyped donors. To predict cytomegalovirus infection status, the study combined high-throughput TCR immunosequencing, statistical association of individual TCRs with disease status, and machine learning. HLA typing included class I and class II loci at four-digit resolution. Four or five DR-DQ haplotypes were handled as single units for association and clustering because linkage in the cohort was strong. Every repertoire in the discovery cohort had been generated on one and the same sequencing platform. An earlier analysis of around 540 of the donors applied high-throughput TCR beta sequencing to assess whether each TCR beta V gene segment acted as functional or pseudogenic.

Per the germline V gene, MNHNS is the CDR1 and SASEGT is the CDR2. Trimming removed 5 bases from V and 4 bases from J, leaving 17 bases between the germline ends. The CDR3 numbers 15 residues from cysteine through phenylalanine. Just CDR3 DNA is preserved here, 45 bases in frame from base 1. What the study reported, not specific to this receptor: In a later genetic analysis, fewer N-insertions in productive TCRs were reported among donors in an Asian-associated ancestry cluster than the roughly 640-donor mean. Because HLA typing was unavailable for some donors at each locus, only the typed subset was used in association tests. The classifier was reported to diagnose cytomegalovirus status with high specificity and sensitivity in both the original cohort and the validation cohort. Several of the top co-occurrence clusters appeared to be linked to parvovirus B19, influenza, CMV and Epstein-Barr virus, according to a later analysis. Linkage disequilibrium might explain the correlated functional status among segregating V segments, but an unknown experimental factor could not be ruled out. The study listed approximately 150 TCR beta chains as associated with cytomegalovirus. In an earlier analysis of 587 of the donors, most TCR beta V segments appeared in productive rearrangements about 87% or about 30% of the time, broadly matching IMGT annotations. In a later analysis, most CMV-associated TCR beta chains were found to appear HLA-restricted, with HLA associations seemingly driven largely by CMV exposure. A later genetic analysis associated a missense DCLRE1C variant with V-gene and J-gene trimming of TCR beta chains, and an independent cohort replicated the association. The authors suggested that the approach could potentially be generalized to other disease states and immunological phenotypes. Three of the identified cytomegalovirus-associated TCR beta chains were confirmed in vitro to be specific for cytomegalovirus antigens. According to a later analysis, TCR association rates differed among HLA loci, with DRB1 alleles showing the most associated TCRs and HLA-C alleles showing the fewest. In a later analysis, HLA-associated TCR beta chains were found to be more clonally expanded and to have lower generation probabilities than equally common non-associated chains. This cohort had only TCR beta chains sequenced, and the lack of alpha or paired-chain data limited which features could be detected. Specific HLA alleles were associated with roughly 16,000 TCR beta sequences at a false discovery rate of 0.05 in a later analysis. A further reported finding was that TCR beta sequences accurately predicted the HLA-A and HLA-B alleles for most subjects in the first cohort. Because the 87-base-pair reads could not distinguish some IMGT-functional V segments, including TRBV6-2 and TRBV6-3, those segments were excluded. A cluster of highly shared sequence variants was judged likely to represent a technical artifact of the sequencing pipeline. The only immune exposure information available for the cohort was CMV serostatus. The presence/absence analyses assumed that sequencing depth was roughly uniform across donors, and that assumption may not be true. While some public TCRs were present in many individuals, most TCR sequences turned up only very rarely across donors. When HLA alleles, especially DR and DQ, strongly co-occurred, attributing TCR associations to individual alleles was difficult. Some 15 rarely observed V segments, including chromosome 9 orphons, were excluded from the earlier analysis of about 610 of the donors because counts were too low.

The cohort comprised around 700 healthy bone marrow donors. At the time of sampling, all cohort members were nominally healthy, though unrecorded immune exposures were likely present. The donor was CMV seronegative and was included in the group of about 400 seronegative cohort members. A peripheral blood sample was collected from each donor, and TCR beta sequencing was performed on peripheral blood mononuclear cells. The Qiagen DNeasy Blood Extraction Kit was used to extract genomic DNA from the blood cell samples. The library came from the immunoSEQ multiplex PCR assay. A mixture of 60 forward primers for TCR Vbeta segments and 13 reverse primers for TCR Jbeta segments was used in the multiplex PCR. The CDR3 region of rearranged TCR beta genes was amplified from genomic DNA with a multiplex PCR assay. Amplified TCR beta libraries were sequenced as 87-base-pair reads on the Illumina HiSeq System. The paper's data handling went like this. A later analysis counted tens of millions of unique TCR beta chains across the roughly 700 repertoires, and 9.5 million to 11 million of these chains were shared by at least two donors. Raw reads were error-corrected and collapsed into unique sequences with a nearest-neighbor algorithm that merged closely related sequences to remove PCR and sequencing errors. CDR3 sequences were aligned to IMGT reference sequences to assign V, D and J gene segments. Each retained sequence needed at least a six-nucleotide match to both a V gene segment and a J gene segment. Rearrangements were called productive when the CDR3 lacked stop codons and stayed in frame with V and J; all others were non-productive. CDR3 was defined by IMGT convention, running from the second conserved V-encoded cysteine to the conserved J-encoded phenylalanine. The earlier analysis of approximately 500 of the donors excluded sequences that lacked an unambiguous match to a single V gene segment. In an earlier analysis of roughly 500 of the donors, V segments were called functional above 56.7% productive rearrangements and were called segregating when the between-donor standard deviation exceeded 5%. A statistical classification framework was built for diagnosing cytomegalovirus status from the catalog of TCR beta chain sequences. V and J gene assignment, in a later analysis, came from comparing TCR nucleotide sequences with IMGT/GENE-DB human TR gene sequences. The TCRdist pipeline was used in a later analysis to assign CDR3 sequences and most-parsimonious VDJ recombination scenarios. In a later analysis, each TCR beta chain was defined by its CDR3 amino acid sequence together with its V-gene family, and reads lacking a unique V-gene family were excluded. To address suspected cross-contamination and a sequencing artifact, a later analysis removed under 600 highly shared, low-generation-probability nucleotide sequences. In a later analysis, a clonal expansion index for each public chain was calculated from normalized within-repertoire ranks of inferred template counts. In a later analysis, generation probabilities were computed with a VDJ recombination model fitted to out-of-frame rearrangements, and the resulting probabilities were checked against IGoR. In a later analysis, TCR-TCR, TCR-HLA and TCR-CMV co-occurrence was scored with hypergeometric tests, and a repertoire-size bias correction was applied to TCR pairs. False discovery rates were estimated in a later analysis by permuting HLA or CMV assignments 20 times. In a later analysis, co-occurring TCRs were grouped using DBSCAN, and TCRdist sequence similarity was added for clustering within HLA-allele-positive subsets. For co-occurrence clustering, repertoires with fewer than 30,000 or more than 120,000 public chains were excluded, along with about five repertoires with anomalous nucleotide sharing. TCRdb limited this immuneACCESS table to in-frame rearrangements with V and J called. A share of clones is missing; checked studies link under half to unresolved V genes, and the rest is unexplained. V and J calls plus clone size are reproduced from that table; the DNA served to infer D and trimming. This sample gives 200,000 to 250,000 clones in total; approximately 82% of them show up just once. Approximately 0.5% of the sample goes to the ten largest clones.

A remark on this clone: Its recognized antigen is unknown. Base quality data are lacking; no much larger clone is found one base away.

The chain employs TRBV6-1 and TRBJ1-2; TRBD1 is perhaps the D gene, given 5 matching bases. The sequenced sample consisted of PBMCs. This TCR came from a woman aged 40 to 55 in good health and CMV-seronegative. The CDR3 protein: CASSSNSGGTYGYTF. In nucleotides, the sequence is TGTGCCAGCAGTAGCAACAGCGGGGGGACCTATGGCTACACCTTC.